This TCR beta chain was sequenced in a study of shared clonotypes between healthy human individuals. General study points: Deeper or shallower sequencing was expected to change how clonotypes are shared among donors. In having few donors, the study represented limited genetic and exposure-history diversity.

Comments on this clone: What it recognizes is unknown.

The study drew its donors from healthy HIV-negative adults without recent acute infections or vaccinations. In replicate PCRs of unsorted PBMC, around 0.3 ug DNA, around 30,000 T cell genomes, was used. The protocol was immunoSEQ multiplex PCR, while the TCRdb copy is restricted to in-frame clones and leaves out a portion. Of about 480,000 clones listed, around 79% are singletons. The CDR3 extends over 14 amino acids. Germline CDR1 and CDR2: MNHEY and SVGAGI. V lost 6 bases and J 5 bases, leaving 17 bases between the germline ends. This chain uses TRBV6-5 with TRBJ2-7; possible D gene TRBD1, 7 bases. Sequencing used PBMCs. The TCR sequence derives from a woman in her forties in good health. Some clones in this sample may be carry-over from other donors' samples. The CDR3 coding sequence is TGTGCCAGCAGCCAGGGGGGAGTCCGGGACGAGCAGTACTTC. Amino acid sequence: CASSQGGVRDEQYF.